This T cell receptor beta chain is drawn from a study of T cells after yellow fever vaccination. This CDR3 comprises 15 residues. V shed 2 bases and J 2 bases; nucleotides not matched to a gene: 3. The germline V gene has CDR1 LGHNA and CDR2 YSLEER. Template switching with 5'RACE generated the TCR cDNA and added a universal primer site and UMIs. In TCRdb, the 5' RACE reads were re-called with MiXCR into one record per CDR3 protein. Of more than 65,000 distinct CDR3 sequences listed, approximately 12% are singletons. Regarding the study as a whole: Any FACS-sorted repertoire could hold abundant clonotypes that contaminate it from the bulk population. Peaking faster, on day 5 versus 15, the secondary response was nonetheless weaker. At 95% to 98% for CD4 and 70% to 90% for CD8, most primary-vaccination clones showed up again after the booster.

Sequencing used CD8+ T cells not binding an NS4B(214-222) dextramer, sorted from PBMCs, obtained 20 to 25 days after the first yellow fever vaccination. The clonotype was recovered from a man aged 18 to 30 who received the YFV17D yellow fever vaccine. The rearrangement links TRBV4-3 to TRBJ2-1; 7 bases line up with TRBD1. CDR3 sequence: CASSQRDSAYNEQFF. The CDR3, as DNA: TGCGCCAGCAGCCAAAGGGACAGCGCCTACAATGAGCAGTTCTTC.